Below are 10 T cell receptor beta chains sequenced from a single sample in a study of monozygotic twins with inflammatory bowel disease. From its re-call of the 5' RACE reads, TCRdb lists each CDR3 protein once, without DNA. The sample spans approximately 330,000 distinct CDR3 sequences; the ten largest clones claim under 2.5%. The sample consisted of blood. Every receptor here comes from a human donor with ulcerative colitis or Crohn's disease, or a healthy co-twin of an affected twin (not recorded which).

The rearrangement uses TRBV4-3 and TRBJ2-5; TCRdb gives TRBD1 as the D gene, but with no DNA this cannot be confirmed. This CDR3 region has 16 residues. Germline CDR1 and CDR2: LGHNA and YSLEER. This CDR3 is CASSQDRAGQQETQYF.

The V and J genes are TRBV11-2 and TRBJ2-4; the D gene TCRdb calls, TRBD2, cannot be checked with no DNA. In germline, CDR1 is SGHAT, CDR2 FQNNGV. The CDR3 runs 20 residues. CDR3 sequence: CASSPKAAGALELAKNIQYF. The entire variable domain, with the rest obtained from reference TRBV11-2 and TRBJ2-4, is as follows: EAGVAQSPRYKIIEKRQSVAFWCNPISGHATLYWYQQILGQGPKLLIQFQNNGVVDDSQLPKDRFSAERLKGVDSTLKIQPAKLEDSAVYLCASSPKAAGALELAKNIQYFGAGTRLSVL.

This chain links TRBV6-6 with TRBJ2-7; TCRdb names TRBD1, which stays unverified in the absence of DNA. Germline assignment: CDR1 MNHNY and CDR2 SVGAGI (reference sequence). This CDR3 contains 11 residues. CDR3: CASSNRDEQYF.

CDR3 protein: CSANTVVAGDNEQFF. This chain connects TRBV20-1 to TRBJ2-1; TCRdb picks TRBD2, but there is no DNA to check that call. Germline CDR1 reads DFQATT; CDR2 reads SNEGSKA (reference sequence). The CDR3 has 15 residues.

CDR3 sequence: CASRATGTDTQYF. The J gene is TRBJ2-3, the V gene TRBV12-3 or TRBV12-4; there is no DNA to check the TCRdb D call of TRBD1. There are 13 residues in the CDR3.

The rearrangement joins TRBV12-3 or TRBV12-4 to TRBJ1-6; as DNA is missing, the TRBD1 call by TCRdb cannot be tested. There are 15 residues in the CDR3. CDR3 amino acids: CASSSRTANNSPLHF.

The rearrangement uses TRBV12-3 or TRBV12-4 and TRBJ2-1; there is no DNA to check the TCRdb D call of TRBD1. There are 14 residues in the CDR3. CDR3 loop: CASSLSGGTYEQFF.

This chain links TRBV28 with TRBJ2-7; the TCRdb D gene call, TRBD2, has no DNA to confirm it. The CDR3 is 17 residues long. Germline CDR1 is MDHEN and CDR2 is SYDVKM. CDR3: CATQTSMGPSWSYEQYF.

This chain connects TRBV10-3 to TRBJ2-3; checking the TCRdb D call of TRBD2 is not possible without DNA. The CDR3 is 15 amino acids. Germline lookup yields CDR1 ENHRY and CDR2 SYGVKD. CDR3 sequence: CATAGLAGGTDTQYF.

The chain has TRBV11-3 and TRBJ2-3; TCRdb gives TRBD1 as the D gene, but with no DNA this cannot be confirmed. This CDR3 is 16 amino acids long. CDR1 and CDR2 (germline): SGHNT, YENEEA. The CDR3 protein is CASSLQGPGGTDTQYF.